The sequence of this T cell receptor (beta chain) was determined in a study of OX40 agonist ivuxolimab in advanced cancers. About the research overall: From about 23 to 85 years was the age range, with a mean of about 54 years, and 65% to 90% were male. Study-level results: Low clonal expansion, among the lowest seen, marked partial responders at 0.1-3.0 mg/kg.

V lost 3 bases, J lost 0 bases, and 18 bases lay in between. Looked up from germline, CDR1 is LNHNV and CDR2 is YYDKDF (reference sequence). This CDR3 has 17 amino acids. This clone was recorded a few times. The target antigen is unknown. Profiled with immunoSEQ multiplex PCR; TCRdb holds only in-frame clones, not every one. Among more than 65,000 clones listed, about 80% were seen once. Sequencing was performed on CD4+ or CD8+ T cells sorted from blood, taken in a trial of the OX40 agonist ivuxolimab. The rearrangement links TRBV15 to TRBJ2-7; the D gene is possibly TRBD1 (5 bases). The sequence came from an adult with an advanced solid tumor such as melanoma, head and neck, liver or kidney cancer. The CDR3 spells CATSSSLRRRDSYEQYF. The CDR3 DNA reads TGTGCCACCAGCAGTTCCCTCCGGCGCAGGGACTCCTACGAGCAGTACTTC.